This T cell receptor (beta chain) was recovered during a study of cytomegalovirus exposure and HLA in healthy donors. Vbeta (60) and Jbeta (13) primers were used in the PCR. The method was immunoSEQ multiplex PCR; TCRdb's version includes in-frame clones alone and lacks a portion of them. The table lists under 200,000 clones, about 12% of them singletons. Study outcomes and limitations: High sensitivity and specificity were reportedly achieved when the classifier diagnosed cytomegalovirus status. A cluster of highly shared sequence variants was likely a sequencing artifact. Altogether, 160 or so TCR beta chains were recorded as cytomegalovirus-associated.

The germline V gene has CDR1 SGHNT and CDR2 YYREEE (reference sequence). J lost 2 bases, V lost 4 bases, and 3 bases had no gene match. There are 15 residues in the CDR3. This clone was seen only a few times. Its antigen remains unknown. This TCR derives from a man in his forties or fifties in good health and CMV-seropositive. The sample consisted of PBMCs. V gene TRBV5-4 combines with J gene TRBJ2-3, with TRBD2 matching 11 bases. CDR3 nucleotides: TGTGCCAGCAGCACACTAGCGGGGGACACAGATACGCAGTATTTT. It yields the protein CASSTLAGDTDTQYF. Based on the CDR3 plus reference TRBV5-4 and TRBJ2-3, the full variable domain is ETGVTQSPTHLIKTRGQQVTLRCSSQSGHNTVSWYQQALGQGPQFIFQYYREEENGRGNFPPRFSGLQFPNYSSELNVNALELDDSALYLCASSTLAGDTDTQYFGPGTRLTVL.